This T cell receptor (beta chain) is drawn from a study of shared clonotypes between healthy human individuals. With regard to this clone: Antigen unknown.

From germline, CDR1 is MGHRA and CDR2 YSYEKL. V lost 3 bases, J lost 0 bases, and 11 bases stayed unmatched. The CDR3 has 18 residues. Overall study results and limits: There were few donors, and this limited the genetic and exposure-history diversity represented. For naive CD4 cells, roughly 4.8% of clonotypes were shared across a handful of donors.

In the naive CD8 group, cells lacked CD45RO and were positively selected for CCR7, so terminally differentiated effector memory CD45RA+ cells were left out. Every donor, a Caucasian adult, lived in Nashville, Tennessee. Data came from immunoSEQ multiplex PCR; TCRdb stores just in-frame clones and leaves some out. This sample has roughly 1,800,000 clones; about 95% occur once, and the top ten carry 0.9% to 1.5%. V usage is TRBV4-1 and J usage is TRBJ1-1; 9 nucleotides align to TRBD1. Sequencing was performed on naive CD8+ T cells sorted from blood. This TCR was sampled from a young man in good health. Here the CDR3 reads CASSHDPGQGPMNTEAFF. The CDR3 coding sequence is TGCGCCAGCAGCCATGACCCGGGACAGGGACCGATGAACACTGAAGCTTTCTTT.